The 13 T cell receptor beta chains listed next were all sequenced from one sample in a study of identical twins. TCRdb reprocessed the 5' RACE reads with MiXCR, giving one entry per CDR3 protein. The profile shows hundreds of thousands of distinct CDR3 sequences, roughly 7% of them singletons. These records were also assigned to another study, of yellow fever vaccine responses in identical twins.

Sample: memory (CD45RO+) T cells sorted from blood. Every receptor here comes from a woman younger than 30 in good health.

The DNA for the CDR3 is TGTGCCAGCAGCTCAGGGATGAGATACAATGAGCAGTTCTTC. Its translation is CASSSGMRYNEQFF. This sequence joins TRBV7-9 and TRBJ2-1, with TRBD1 as a possible D gene (5 bases). With 4 bases removed from V and 4 bases from J, the gap between germline ends came to 11 bases. CDR1 SEHNR and CDR2 FQNEAQ come from the germline V gene (reference sequence). This CDR3 is built from 14 residues.

This clonotype was counted many times. The chain combines TRBV3-1 with TRBJ2-7, with D uncertain. Germline-derived CDR1 and CDR2 are LGHDT and YNNKEL (reference sequence). The CDR3 totals 13 residues. V was pared by 4 bases and J by 3 bases, with 10 bases between. The CDR3 region has the DNA TGTGCCAGCAGCCTTACAATATACTACGAGCAGTACTTC. This codes for CASSLTIYYEQYF.

This clonotype was counted at least ten times. The chain joins TRBV6-5 to TRBJ2-6, with D unclear. Germline CDR1 MNHEY, CDR2 SVGAGI. V was trimmed by 2 bases and J by 0 bases, leaving 8 bases between them. The CDR3 spans 16 residues. The CDR3 sequence: CASSYDGTSGANVLTF. In DNA, the CDR3 is TGTGCCAGCAGTTACGACGGAACCTCTGGGGCCAACGTCCTGACTTTC.

This clonotype was seen ten or more times. The chain recombines TRBV12-3 or TRBV12-4 with TRBJ1-2, with 9 bases that match TRBD1. V lost 5 bases to trimming and J lost 7 bases; unmatched junction nucleotides: 5. The CDR3 is 13 residues long. The CDR3 reads CASSDLTGGGYTF. Written as DNA, the CDR3 is TGTGCCAGCAGTGACCTGACAGGGGGTGGCTACACCTTC.

Of note for this clonotype: A read error may be the cause here, since a much bigger clone is one base away. This rearrangement joins TRBV20-1 to TRBJ2-5, with D uncertain. Germline CDR1 reads DFQATT; CDR2 reads SNEGSKA (reference sequence). This CDR3 contains 14 residues. V lost 1 base to trimming and J lost 8 bases, with 17 bases between them. CDR3 nucleotide sequence: TGCAGTGCTAGAGCCCCCTCCTCTTTAGATACCCAGTACTTC. Its translation: CSARAPSSLDTQYF.

This clonotype has more than one count but fewer than ten. The rearrangement links TRBV20-1 to TRBJ2-1, with a tentative D call TRBD2 (6 bases). The V gene lost 3 bases and the J gene lost 4 bases, with 7 bases spanning the gap. Germline V gene sequence: CDR1 DFQATT, CDR2 SNEGSKA (reference sequence). The CDR3 is 12 amino acids. Written as DNA, the CDR3 is TGCAGTGCTAGGGGGACTTACAATGAGCAGTTCTTC. Encoded protein: CSARGTYNEQFF.

This clonotype was seen more than once but under ten times. The chain couples TRBV20-1 to TRBJ2-1; weak D call: TRBD2 (7 bases). V shed 5 bases and J shed 5 bases, with 13 bases lying between them. CDR3 size: 13 residues. CDR1 and CDR2 (germline): DFQATT, SNEGSKA (reference sequence). CDR3 in amino acids: CSAPGGPNNEQFF. DNA of the CDR3: TGCAGTGCTCCGGGGGGCCCTAACAATGAGCAGTTCTTC.

The chain joins TRBV12-3 or TRBV12-4 to TRBJ2-1, with 10 bases lining up with TRBD2. This CDR3 has 17 residues. Unmatched junction bases numbered 8, after V lost 2 bases and J lost 4 bases. CDR3 bases: TGTGCCAGCAGTTTATCGGTAGCGGGGGGTAGTTACAATGAGCAGTTCTTC. Its protein product is CASSLSVAGGSYNEQFF.

There are a few counts of this clonotype. V and J are TRBV15 and TRBJ2-1; TRBD2 matches 9 bases. The V segment lost 8 bases and the J segment 7 bases; nucleotides outside the gene matches: 15. The CDR3 is 16 amino acids. Germline CDR1 is LNHNV and CDR2 is YYDKDF (reference sequence). CDR3 protein: CATEQRPSGRPNEQFF. CDR3 DNA: TGTGCCACCGAGCAGAGACCCAGCGGGAGGCCGAATGAGCAGTTCTTC.

The chain employs TRBV28 and TRBJ2-3; weak D call: TRBD2 (6 bases). V gave up 5 bases and J gave up 0 bases, with 18 bases separating them. The CDR3 consists of 17 residues. The germline V gene encodes CDR1 MDHEN and CDR2 SYDVKM. The CDR3 DNA follows: TGTGCCAGCAGTACTACCGGGGGTTTGTCTAGCACAGATACGCAGTATTTT. Protein product: CASSTTGGLSSTDTQYF. The full variable domain, in which reference TRBV28 and TRBJ2-3 provide the parts outside the CDR3, is DVKVTQSSRYLVKRTGEKVFLECVQDMDHENMFWYRQDPGLGLRLIYFSYDVKMKEKGDIPEGYSVSREKKERFSLILESASTNQTSMYLCASSTTGGLSSTDTQYFGPGTRLTVL.

This clonotype was seen repeatedly, ten times or more. The chain couples TRBV12-3 or TRBV12-4 to TRBJ2-3; 7 bases fit TRBD2. The CDR3 totals 13 residues. V gave up 3 bases and J gave up 3 bases; unmatched junction bases: 0. The CDR3, as DNA: TGTGCCAGCAGTTTCGGGGGGACAGATACGCAGTATTTT. The encoded protein is CASSFGGTDTQYF.

This clonotype has at least ten counts. The rearrangement joins TRBV25-1 to TRBJ2-3; 8 nucleotides align to TRBD1. The CDR3 has 15 residues. V trimming: 7 bases; J trimming: 5 bases; junction bases outside the gene matches: 11. CDR1 MGHDK and CDR2 SYGVNS come from the germline V gene. As DNA, the CDR3 is TGTGCCAGCACCCCCCTTGGACAGGGCATAGATACGCAGTATTTT. Protein sequence: CASTPLGQGIDTQYF.

This clonotype has a handful of counts. The chain uses TRBV7-9 and TRBJ2-3; 9 bases are a match to TRBD2. After removal of 4 bases from V and 5 bases from J, the junction contained 7 bases not matched to a gene. This CDR3 is built from 15 residues. CDR1 and CDR2 from the germline V gene are SEHNR and FQNEAQ (reference sequence). CDR3 nucleotides: TGTGCCAGCAGCTCTAGCGGGATCAGGGGAGATACGCAGTATTTT. Its protein product is CASSSSGIRGDTQYF.